This T cell receptor (beta chain) is from a study of spatial heterogeneity in lung cancer. The study tagged each TCR cDNA molecule with a unique molecular identifier. TCRdb used MiXCR to reprocess the 5' RACE reads, holding one entry per CDR3 protein. The sample has some 87,000 distinct CDR3 sequences, roughly 10% seen once; the top ten hold about 7%. The time point denotes: sample taken at primary tumor resection. Tumor, nontumor lung or frozen PBMC supplied whole RNA, sequenced without sorting. This clonotype occurred many times. The CDR3 is 17 residues long. Trimming stripped 0 bases from V and 4 bases from J, with 18 bases between. Germline CDR1 reads MNHEY; CDR2 reads SVGAGI.

V is TRBV6-5 and J is TRBJ1-2; D gene unclear. The specimen was PBMCs, collected at surgery. This TCR was sampled from a male donor with early-stage non-small cell lung cancer. The CDR3 reads CASSYSIIQAKIYGYTF. The CDR3 nucleotides are TGTGCCAGCAGTTACTCGATCATTCAGGCTAAAATCTATGGCTACACCTTC.